Listed here are 11 T cell receptor beta chains from one sample, sequenced in a study of blood T cell repertoires in COVID-19. Generated by immunoSEQ multiplex PCR, the TCRdb table keeps only in-frame clones and is missing some. The sample holds under 80,000 clones, around 77% seen once. The sample consisted of peripheral blood. All receptors derive from a man older than 75 with active or convalescent COVID-19.

The chain has TRBV5-4 and TRBJ2-5; 8 nucleotides line up with TRBD2. Trimming at V came to 0 bases and at J to 4 bases, leaving 5 bases not matched to a gene. CDR1 SGHNT and CDR2 YYREEE come from the germline V gene (reference sequence). The CDR3 totals 15 residues. This CDR3 reads CASSLAGLVPETQYF. CDR3 DNA: TGTGCCAGCAGCTTGGCGGGACTAGTCCCAGAGACCCAGTACTTC.

This clone was counted at least ten times. This chain uses TRBV4-2 with TRBJ2-1, with a possible D match to TRBD2 (5 bases). Germline V gene data show CDR1 as LGHNA and CDR2 as YNFKEQ. V was pared by 0 bases and J by 1 base, with 10 bases between. The CDR3 runs to 16 residues. The CDR3 sequence: CASSQEQRLSYNEQFF. The CDR3 nucleotides read TGTGCCAGCAGCCAAGAGCAGCGGTTGTCCTACAATGAGCAGTTCTTC.

This clone was seen only once. This sequence joins TRBV28 and TRBJ1-2; TRBD1 agrees at 9 bases. Looked up from germline, CDR1 is MDHEN and CDR2 is SYDVKM. This CDR3 has 15 amino acids. Trimming cost V 5 bases and J 3 bases; bases outside gene matches: 7. The chain's CDR3 is CASSPPTGGDYGYTF. The CDR3, as DNA: TGTGCCAGCAGTCCCCCGACAGGGGGAGACTATGGCTACACCTTC.

The chain uses TRBV20-1 and TRBJ2-1; D might be TRBD2 (6 bases). Trimming stripped 1 base from V and 9 bases from J, with 7 bases between. CDR1 and CDR2 from the germline V gene are DFQATT and SNEGSKA (reference sequence). The length of the CDR3 is 11 residues. This CDR3 reads CSARGGVEQFF. The CDR3 DNA is TGCAGTGCTAGAGGGGGGGTTGAGCAGTTCTTC.

This chain uses TRBV7-8 with TRBJ2-7; 7 bases are shared with TRBD2. V shed 6 bases and J 6 bases; nucleotides not matched to a gene: 11. The germline V gene encodes CDR1 SGHVS and CDR2 FQNEAQ. The CDR3 loop spans 14 amino acids. Here the CDR3 reads CASRPVGGGGEQYF. Here the CDR3 DNA reads TGTGCCAGCAGACCCGTGGGAGGCGGGGGCGAGCAGTACTTC.

The genes are TRBV27 and TRBJ1-2; TRBD1 agrees at 10 bases. The length of the CDR3 is 15 residues. The V segment lost 3 bases and the J segment 3 bases; nucleotides outside the gene matches: 4. Germline V gene data show CDR1 as MNHEY and CDR2 as SMNVEV (reference sequence). The CDR3 region has the DNA TGTGCCAGCAGTTTCACGACAGGGGGCGACTATGGCTACACCTTC. Its translation is CASSFTTGGDYGYTF.

Notes on this clone: A much larger clone differs from this one at a single base, so this may be a read error. Other nucleotide sequences from this sample produce the same CDR3. V is TRBV2 and J is TRBJ1-4; D might be TRBD1 (6 bases). The CDR3 has 15 residues. Germline CDR1 and CDR2: SNHLY and FYNNEI. The CDR3 DNA is TGTGCCAGCAGTAACAGCAGGGGCGGGGGTGAAAAGCTGTTTTTT. The encoded protein is CASSNSRGGGEKLFF.

V and J are TRBV18 and TRBJ2-7; TRBD2 might be the D (6 bases). Trimming cost V 8 bases and J 4 bases, with 21 bases left between them. Germline V lookup: CDR1 KGHSH, CDR2 LQKENI. CDR3 length: 15 residues. Here the CDR3 reads CASAFGSPYRYEQYF. The DNA of the CDR3 is TGTGCCAGCGCCTTCGGGAGCCCGTACCGTTACGAGCAGTACTTC.

The chain couples TRBV15 to TRBJ1-2; D may be TRBD1 (6 bases). Germline CDR1 is LNHNV and CDR2 is YYDKDF (reference sequence). This CDR3 has 14 residues. V dropped 4 bases and J dropped 4 bases, with 13 bases sitting between them. CDR3 nucleotides: TGTGCCACCAGCACCCATCAGGGGCTCTATGGCTACACCTTC. Protein sequence: CATSTHQGLYGYTF. Based on the CDR3 plus reference TRBV15 and TRBJ1-2, the full variable domain is DAMVIQNPRYQVTQFGKPVTLSCSQTLNHNVMYWYQQKSSQAPKLLFHYYDKDFNNEADTPDNFQSRRPNTSFCFLDIRSPGLGDTAMYLCATSTHQGLYGYTFGSGTRLTVV.

The chain carries TRBV28 and TRBJ1-1, with 8 bases aligning to TRBD1. V lost 6 bases to trimming and J lost 5 bases; unmatched junction nucleotides: 11. The CDR3 runs 15 residues. The germline CDR1 and CDR2 sequences are MDHEN and SYDVKM. The CDR3 protein is CASSLSGTGRTEAFF. The CDR3 DNA sequence: TGTGCCAGCAGCCTCTCCGGGACAGGACGTACTGAAGCTTTCTTT.

The gene calls are TRBV5-1 and TRBJ2-2; 9 positions agree with TRBD2. V dropped 0 bases and J dropped 3; count of bases not matched to a gene: 12. The CDR3 is 19 residues long. Looked up from germline, CDR1 is SGHRS and CDR2 is YFSETQ. Written as DNA, the CDR3 is TGCGCCAGCAGCTTGGCTGGTAATAGCGGGGGAGATTACACCGGGGAGCTGTTTTTT. Translation gives CASSLAGNSGGDYTGELFF.